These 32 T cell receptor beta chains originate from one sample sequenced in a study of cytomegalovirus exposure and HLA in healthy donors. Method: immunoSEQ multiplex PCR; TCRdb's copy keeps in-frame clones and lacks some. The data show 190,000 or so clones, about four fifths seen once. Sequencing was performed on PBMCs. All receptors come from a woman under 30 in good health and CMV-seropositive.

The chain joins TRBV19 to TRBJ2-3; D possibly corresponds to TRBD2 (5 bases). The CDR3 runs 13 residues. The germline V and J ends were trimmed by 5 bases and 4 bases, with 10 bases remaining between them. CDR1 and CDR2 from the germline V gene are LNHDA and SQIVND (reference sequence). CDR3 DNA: TGTGCCAGTAGTCCGGGGAGTGCAGATACGCAGTATTTT. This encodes CASSPGSADTQYF. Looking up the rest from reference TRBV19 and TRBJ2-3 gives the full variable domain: DGGITQSPKYLFRKEGQNVTLSCEQNLNHDAMYWYRQDPGQGLRLIYYSQIVNDFQKGDIAEGYSVSREKKESFPLTVTSAQKNPTAFYLCASSPGSADTQYFGPGTRLTVL.

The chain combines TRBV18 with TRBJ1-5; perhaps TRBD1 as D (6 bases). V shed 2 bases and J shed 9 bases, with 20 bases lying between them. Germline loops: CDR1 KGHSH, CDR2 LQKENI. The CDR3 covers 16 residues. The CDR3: CASSPTDRMALGPQHF. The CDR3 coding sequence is TGTGCCAGCTCACCAACCGACAGGATGGCCCTTGGGCCCCAGCATTTT.

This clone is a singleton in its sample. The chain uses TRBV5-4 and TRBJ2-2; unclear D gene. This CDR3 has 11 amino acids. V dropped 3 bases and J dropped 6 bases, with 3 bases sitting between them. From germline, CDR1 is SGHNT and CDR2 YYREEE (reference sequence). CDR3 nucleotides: TGTGCCAGCAGCTCATCCGGGGAGCTGTTTTTT. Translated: CASSSSGELFF.

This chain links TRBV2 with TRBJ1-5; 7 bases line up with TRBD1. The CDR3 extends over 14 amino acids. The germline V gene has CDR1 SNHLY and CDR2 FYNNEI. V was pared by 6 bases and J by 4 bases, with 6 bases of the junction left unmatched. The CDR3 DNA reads TGTGCCAGCAGGGGGGACAGTATTAATCAGCCCCAGCATTTT. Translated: CASRGDSINQPQHF.

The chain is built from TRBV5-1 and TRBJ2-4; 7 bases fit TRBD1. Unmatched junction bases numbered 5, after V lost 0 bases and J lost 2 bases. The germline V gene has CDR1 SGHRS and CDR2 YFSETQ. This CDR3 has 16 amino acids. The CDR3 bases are TGCGCCAGCAGCTTGGTAGGGGGCGCGTCCAAAAACATTCAGTACTTC. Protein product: CASSLVGGASKNIQYF.

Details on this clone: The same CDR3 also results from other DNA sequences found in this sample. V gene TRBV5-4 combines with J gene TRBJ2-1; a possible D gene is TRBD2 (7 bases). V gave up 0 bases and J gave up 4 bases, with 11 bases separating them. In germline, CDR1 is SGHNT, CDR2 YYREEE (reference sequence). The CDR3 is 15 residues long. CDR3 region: CASSLGGGAYNEQFF. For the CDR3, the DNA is TGTGCCAGCAGCTTGGGGGGGGGCGCGTACAATGAGCAGTTCTTC.

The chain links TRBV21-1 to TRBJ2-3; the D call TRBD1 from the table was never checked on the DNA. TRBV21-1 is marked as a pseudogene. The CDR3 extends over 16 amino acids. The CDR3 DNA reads TGTGCCAGCAGCAAACGAGCAGGTTCTAGCACAGATACGCAGTATTTT. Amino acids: CASSKRAGSSTDTQYF.

This CDR3 is CATNRGPNNQPQHF. The CDR3 bases are TGTGCCACTAACAGGGGACCTAACAATCAGCCCCAGCATTTT. The chain links TRBV19 to TRBJ1-5; 7 bases are a match to TRBD1. The CDR3 is 14 residues long. Unmatched junction bases numbered 9, after V lost 10 bases and J lost 3 bases. Germline values: CDR1 LNHDA, CDR2 SQIVND (reference sequence).

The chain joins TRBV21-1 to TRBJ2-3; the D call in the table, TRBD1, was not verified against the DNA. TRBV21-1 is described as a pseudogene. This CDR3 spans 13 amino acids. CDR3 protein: CASSRQLTDTQYF. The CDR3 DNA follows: TGTGCCAGCAGTAGACAGCTCACAGATACGCAGTATTTT.

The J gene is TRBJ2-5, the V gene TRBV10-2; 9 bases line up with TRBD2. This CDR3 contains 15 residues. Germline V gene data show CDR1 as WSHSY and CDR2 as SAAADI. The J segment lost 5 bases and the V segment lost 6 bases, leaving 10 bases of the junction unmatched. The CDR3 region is CASSDRSGGWETQYF. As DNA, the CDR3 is TGCGCCAGCAGCGACCGGAGCGGGGGGTGGGAGACCCAGTACTTC.

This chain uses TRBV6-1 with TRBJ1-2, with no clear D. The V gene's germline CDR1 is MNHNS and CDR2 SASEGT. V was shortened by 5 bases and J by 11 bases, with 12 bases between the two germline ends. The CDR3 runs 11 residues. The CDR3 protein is CASSYEGGYTF. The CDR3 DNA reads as TGTGCCAGCAGTTACGAGGGTGGGTACACCTTC.

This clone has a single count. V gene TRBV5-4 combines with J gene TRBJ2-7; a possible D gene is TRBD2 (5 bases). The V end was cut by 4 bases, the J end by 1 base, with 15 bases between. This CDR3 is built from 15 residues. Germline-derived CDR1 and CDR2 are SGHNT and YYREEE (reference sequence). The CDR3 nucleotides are TGTGCCAGCAGCCACAGCGGCGGCGCGTCCTACGAGCAGTACTTC. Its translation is CASSHSGGASYEQYF.

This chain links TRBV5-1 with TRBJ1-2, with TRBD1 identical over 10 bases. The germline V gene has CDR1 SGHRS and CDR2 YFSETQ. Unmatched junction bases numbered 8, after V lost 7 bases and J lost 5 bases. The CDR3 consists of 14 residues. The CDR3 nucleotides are TGCGCCAGCTCGCCACCGGGACAGGGGTATGGCTACACCTTC. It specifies CASSPPGQGYGYTF.

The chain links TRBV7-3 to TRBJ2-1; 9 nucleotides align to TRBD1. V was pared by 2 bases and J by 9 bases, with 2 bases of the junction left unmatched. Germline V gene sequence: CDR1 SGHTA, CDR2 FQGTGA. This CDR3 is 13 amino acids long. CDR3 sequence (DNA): TGTGCCAGCAGCTTACTGACAGGGGGTGAGCAGTTCTTC. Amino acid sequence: CASSLLTGGEQFF.

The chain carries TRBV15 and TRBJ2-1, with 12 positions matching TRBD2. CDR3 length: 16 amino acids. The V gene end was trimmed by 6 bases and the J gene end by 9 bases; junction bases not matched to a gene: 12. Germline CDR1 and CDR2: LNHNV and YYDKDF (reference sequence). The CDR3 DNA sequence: TGTGCCACCAGTATAAACCCTAGCGGGGGGGCAAGTGAGCAGTTCTTC. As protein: CATSINPSGGASEQFF.

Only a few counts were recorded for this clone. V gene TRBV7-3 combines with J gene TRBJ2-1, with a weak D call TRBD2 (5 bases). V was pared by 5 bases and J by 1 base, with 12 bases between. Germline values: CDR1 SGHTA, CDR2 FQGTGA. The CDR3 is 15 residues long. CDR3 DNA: TGTGCCAGCAGCGAGTCCGGAGGTTCCTACAATGAGCAGTTCTTC. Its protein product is CASSESGGSYNEQFF.

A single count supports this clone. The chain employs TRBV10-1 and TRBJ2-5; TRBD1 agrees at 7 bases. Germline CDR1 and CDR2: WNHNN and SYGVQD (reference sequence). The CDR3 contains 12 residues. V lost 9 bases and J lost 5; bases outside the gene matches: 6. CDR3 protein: CARTGLRETQYF. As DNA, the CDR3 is TGCGCCAGGACAGGGTTACGGGAGACCCAGTACTTC.

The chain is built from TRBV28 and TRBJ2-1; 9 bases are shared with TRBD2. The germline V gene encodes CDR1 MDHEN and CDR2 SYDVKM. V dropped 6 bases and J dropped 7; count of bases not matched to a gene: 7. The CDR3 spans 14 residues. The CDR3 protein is CASSRGGASNEQFF. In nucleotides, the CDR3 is TGTGCCAGCAGCCGCGGGGGGGCCTCGAATGAGCAGTTCTTC.

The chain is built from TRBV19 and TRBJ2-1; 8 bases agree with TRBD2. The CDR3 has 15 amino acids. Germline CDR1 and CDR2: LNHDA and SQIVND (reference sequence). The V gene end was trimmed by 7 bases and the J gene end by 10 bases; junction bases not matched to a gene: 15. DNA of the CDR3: TGTGCCAGTATCCCGGCGGGGTTAGCGGGGCCCGAGCAGTTCTTC. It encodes CASIPAGLAGPEQFF. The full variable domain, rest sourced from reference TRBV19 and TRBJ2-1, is DGGITQSPKYLFRKEGQNVTLSCEQNLNHDAMYWYRQDPGQGLRLIYYSQIVNDFQKGDIAEGYSVSREKKESFPLTVTSAQKNPTAFYLCASIPAGLAGPEQFFGPGTRLTVL.

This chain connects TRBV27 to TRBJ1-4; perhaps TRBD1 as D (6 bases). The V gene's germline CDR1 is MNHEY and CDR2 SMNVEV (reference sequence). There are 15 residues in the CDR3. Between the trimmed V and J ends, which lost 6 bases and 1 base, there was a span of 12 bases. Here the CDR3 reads CASRTGLQTNEKLFF. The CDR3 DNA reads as TGTGCCAGCAGAACAGGGTTACAAACTAATGAAAAACTGTTTTTT.

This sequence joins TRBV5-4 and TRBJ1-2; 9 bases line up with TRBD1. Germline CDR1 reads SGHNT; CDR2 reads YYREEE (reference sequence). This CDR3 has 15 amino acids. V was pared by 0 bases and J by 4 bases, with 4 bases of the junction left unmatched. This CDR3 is CASSLGKTGGYGYTF. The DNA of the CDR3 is TGTGCCAGCAGCTTGGGCAAGACAGGGGGCTATGGCTACACCTTC.

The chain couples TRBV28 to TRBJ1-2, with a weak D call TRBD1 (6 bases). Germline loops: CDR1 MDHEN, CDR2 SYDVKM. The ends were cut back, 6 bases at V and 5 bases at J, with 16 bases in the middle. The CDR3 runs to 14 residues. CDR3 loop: CASSTGGAGYGYTF. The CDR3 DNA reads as TGTGCCAGCAGCACCGGGGGGGCAGGGTATGGCTACACCTTC.

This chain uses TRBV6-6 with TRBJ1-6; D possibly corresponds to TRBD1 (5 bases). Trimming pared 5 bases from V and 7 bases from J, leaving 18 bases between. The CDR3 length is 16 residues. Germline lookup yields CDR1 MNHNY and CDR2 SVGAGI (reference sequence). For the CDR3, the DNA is TGTGCCAGCAGTAATACGGGGGGAGGGCAGAATTCACCCCTCCACTTT. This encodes CASSNTGGGQNSPLHF.

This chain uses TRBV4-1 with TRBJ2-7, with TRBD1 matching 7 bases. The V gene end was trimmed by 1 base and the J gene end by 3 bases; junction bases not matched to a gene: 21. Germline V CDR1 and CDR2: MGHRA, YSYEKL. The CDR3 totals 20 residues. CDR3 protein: CASSQVRTTGQLPDLYEQYF. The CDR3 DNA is TGCGCCAGCAGCCAAGTGCGAACGACGGGACAGCTCCCTGATCTCTACGAGCAGTACTTC.

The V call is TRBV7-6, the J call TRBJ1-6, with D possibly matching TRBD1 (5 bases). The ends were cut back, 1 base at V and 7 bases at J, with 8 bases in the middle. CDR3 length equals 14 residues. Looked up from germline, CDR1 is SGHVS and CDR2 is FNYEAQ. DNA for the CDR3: TGTGCCAGCAGCTTAGACAGGTCAAATTCACCCCTCCACTTT. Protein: CASSLDRSNSPLHF.

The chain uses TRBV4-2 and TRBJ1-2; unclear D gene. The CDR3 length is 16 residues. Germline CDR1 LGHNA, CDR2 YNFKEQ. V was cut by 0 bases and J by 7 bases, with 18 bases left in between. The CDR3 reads CASSQDMGSPGGGYTF. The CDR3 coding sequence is TGTGCCAGCAGCCAAGATATGGGCAGTCCCGGAGGTGGCTACACCTTC.

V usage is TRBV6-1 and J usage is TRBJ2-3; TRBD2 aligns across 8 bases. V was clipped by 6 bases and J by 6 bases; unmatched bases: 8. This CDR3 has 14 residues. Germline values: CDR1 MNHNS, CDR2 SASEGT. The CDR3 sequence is CASSSGLASDTQYF. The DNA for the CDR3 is TGTGCCAGCAGCTCCGGACTAGCATCCGATACGCAGTATTTT.

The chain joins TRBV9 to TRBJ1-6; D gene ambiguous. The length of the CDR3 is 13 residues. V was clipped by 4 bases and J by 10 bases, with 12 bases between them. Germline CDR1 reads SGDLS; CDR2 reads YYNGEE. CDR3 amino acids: CASSPGVGSPLHF. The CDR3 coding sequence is TGTGCCAGCAGCCCGGGAGTAGGATCACCCCTCCACTTT.

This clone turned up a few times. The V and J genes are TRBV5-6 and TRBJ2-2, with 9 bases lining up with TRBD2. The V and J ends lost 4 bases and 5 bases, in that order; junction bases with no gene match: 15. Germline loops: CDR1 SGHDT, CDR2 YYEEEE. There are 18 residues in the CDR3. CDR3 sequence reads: CASSPGIAGAPGTGELFF. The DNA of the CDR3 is TGTGCCAGCAGCCCCGGGATAGCGGGGGCCCCGGGGACCGGGGAGCTGTTTTTT.

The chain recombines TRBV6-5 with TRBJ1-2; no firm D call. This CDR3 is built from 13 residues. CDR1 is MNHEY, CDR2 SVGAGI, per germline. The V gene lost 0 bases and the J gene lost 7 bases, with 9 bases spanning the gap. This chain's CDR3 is CASSYSRLGGYTF. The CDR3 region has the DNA TGTGCCAGCAGTTACTCTCGACTGGGTGGCTACACCTTC.

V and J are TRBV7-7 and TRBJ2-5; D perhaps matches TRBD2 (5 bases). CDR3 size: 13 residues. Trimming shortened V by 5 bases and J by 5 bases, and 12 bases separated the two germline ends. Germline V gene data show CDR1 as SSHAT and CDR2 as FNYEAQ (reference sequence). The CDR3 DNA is TGTGCCAGCAGCCACAGCGGCGGGGAGACCCAGTACTTC. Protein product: CASSHSGGETQYF.

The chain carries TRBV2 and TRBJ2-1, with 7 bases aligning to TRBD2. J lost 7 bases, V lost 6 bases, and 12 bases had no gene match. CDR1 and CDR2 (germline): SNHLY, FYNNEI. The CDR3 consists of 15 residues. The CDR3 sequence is CASSPTSPAWNEQFF. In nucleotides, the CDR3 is TGTGCCAGCAGCCCGACTAGCCCCGCCTGGAATGAGCAGTTCTTC.